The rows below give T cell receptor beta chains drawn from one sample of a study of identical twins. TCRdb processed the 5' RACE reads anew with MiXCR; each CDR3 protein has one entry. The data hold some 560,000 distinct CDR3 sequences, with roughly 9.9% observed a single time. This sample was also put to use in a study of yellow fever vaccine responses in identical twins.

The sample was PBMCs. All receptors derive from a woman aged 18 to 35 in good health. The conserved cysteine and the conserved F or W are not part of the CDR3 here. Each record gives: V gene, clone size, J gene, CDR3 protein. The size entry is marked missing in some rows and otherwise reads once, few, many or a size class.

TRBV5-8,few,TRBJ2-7,ASSLLAGLDYEQY
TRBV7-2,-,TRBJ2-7,ASSLALGSEYEQY
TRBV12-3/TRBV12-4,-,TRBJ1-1,ASSQGGLNTEAF
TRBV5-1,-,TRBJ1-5,ASSPGQGGSYSNQPQH
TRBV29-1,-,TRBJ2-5,SGEGWGQETQY
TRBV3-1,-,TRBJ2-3,ASSSESSGRARIDTQY
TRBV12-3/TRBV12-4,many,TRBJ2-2,ASSLFGELF
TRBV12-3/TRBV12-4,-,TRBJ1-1,ASSLLVSPQGTEAF
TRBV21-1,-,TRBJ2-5,ASRKLEKTQY
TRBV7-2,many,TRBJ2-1,ASSTAGTVNIEQF
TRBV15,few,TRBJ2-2,ATSGDSYTGELF
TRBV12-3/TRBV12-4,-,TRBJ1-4,ASSLGTASKKLF
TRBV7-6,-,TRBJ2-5,ASTFSAITGETQY
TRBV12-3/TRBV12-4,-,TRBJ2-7,ASSPTGSTWWEQY
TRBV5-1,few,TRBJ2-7,ASSSVSRLAGADEQY
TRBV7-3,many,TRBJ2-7,ASSLGGQGYEQY
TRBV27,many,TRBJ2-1,ASSLLAGGVNNEQF
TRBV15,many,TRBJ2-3,ATSRDRAADTQY
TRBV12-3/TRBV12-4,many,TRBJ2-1,ASSFVYNEQF
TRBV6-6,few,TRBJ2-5,ASGRAGQETQY
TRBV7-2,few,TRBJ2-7,ASSWTGGAYEQY
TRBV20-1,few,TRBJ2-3,SASLTATTDTQY
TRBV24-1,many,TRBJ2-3,ATSDLTASTDTQY
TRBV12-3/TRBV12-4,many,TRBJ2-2,ASSFGRNTGELF
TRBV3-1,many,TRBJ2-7,ASSKTPQGLTGEQY
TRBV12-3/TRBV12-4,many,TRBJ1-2,ASSQLNRGGYT
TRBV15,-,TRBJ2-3,ATSTGLAGDTQY
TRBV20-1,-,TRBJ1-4,SAKSQGTIKFEKLF
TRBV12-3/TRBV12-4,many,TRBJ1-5,ASSFTVDQPQH
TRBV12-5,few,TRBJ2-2,AGPPRGGWTGELF
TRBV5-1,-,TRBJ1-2,ASSPGQLGIYGYT
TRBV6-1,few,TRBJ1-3,ASTLTLNGDISGNTIY
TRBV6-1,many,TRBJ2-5,ASSFRGTGGGETQY
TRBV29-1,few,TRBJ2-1,SVPFLAGPGNEQF
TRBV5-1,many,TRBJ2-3,ASAAGGAGTSRDTQY